Here is one T cell receptor beta chain with its context. Libraries were prepared by immunoSEQ multiplex PCR; TCRdb keeps only in-frame clonotypes and omits some of them. Found here are roughly 140,000 clones, roughly four fifths of them singletons; the top ten hold approximately 6.5%. The sample belongs to a study of blood T cell repertoires in COVID-19. The receptor comes from a human donor in a cohort sampled during active COVID-19. The source material was peripheral blood.

CDR3 sequence reads: CASSPGLRSSYNSPLHF. The CDR3 DNA sequence: TGTGCCAGCAGCCCGGGACTCAGGAGCTCCTATAATTCACCCCTCCACTTT. V and J are TRBV5-6 and TRBJ1-6; D might be TRBD1 (5 bases). The V gene lost 4 bases and the J gene lost 0 bases, with 14 bases spanning the gap. There are 17 residues in the CDR3. The germline CDR1 and CDR2 sequences are SGHDT and YYEEEE.